Presented here are 20 T cell receptor beta chains from one specimen sequenced in a study of T-cell reconstitution after alpha-beta-depleted transplantation in children. The TCRbeta library incorporated unique molecular identifiers. TCRdb redid the calling of the PCR reads with MiXCR, one entry per CDR3 protein. Of a few hundred thousand distinct CDR3 sequences listed, 8.5% to 10% are singletons. This material consisted of PBMCs from the stem cell graft donor, taken from the stem cell graft. The origin of the receptors is a human donor who donated a stem cell graft to a child with acute lymphoblastic leukemia.

This clonotype has more than one count but fewer than ten. The genes are TRBV6-5 and TRBJ2-7; D is uncertain. This CDR3 is 13 amino acids long. CDR1 and CDR2 (germline): MNHEY, SVGAGI. V lost 2 bases and J lost 2, with 7 bases in between. CDR3 protein: CASSYGLAYEQYF. The CDR3 bases are TGTGCCAGCAGTTACGGCCTCGCCTACGAGCAGTACTTC.

On this clonotype: The CDR3 ends on some other residue instead of the conserved phenylalanine or tryptophan, so this is likely a read error. The rearrangement joins TRBV3-1 to TRBJ1-2, with 7 bases lining up with TRBD1. V was clipped by 4 bases and J by 2 bases; unmatched bases: 4. CDR3 length: 14 residues. Germline V gives CDR1 LGHDT, CDR2 YNNKEL (reference sequence). The CDR3 nucleotides read TGTGCCAGCAGCCGAACGACAGGGAACTATGGCTACACCTAC. Translated: CASSRTTGNYGYTY.

As regards this clonotype: A read error may explain this, as a much larger clone is one base away. V usage is TRBV30 and J usage is TRBJ1-1, with D hard to call. Germline-derived CDR1 and CDR2 are GTSNPN and SVGIG (reference sequence). This CDR3 contains 14 residues. This CDR3 is CTWTEGERNTEAFF. The DNA for the CDR3 is TGTACCTGGACCGAGGGTGAGAGGAACACTGAAGCTTTCTTT.

The chain employs TRBV3-1 and TRBJ2-7, with D unresolved. There are 11 residues in the CDR3. Germline CDR1 reads LGHDT; CDR2 reads YNNKEL (reference sequence). V was clipped by 6 bases and J by 5 bases, with 8 bases between them. The CDR3 DNA reads TGTGCCAGCAGTGAAGGCGACGAGCAGTACTTC. It translates to CASSEGDEQYF.

Many counts were recorded for this clonotype. The rearrangement uses TRBV15 and TRBJ2-3; D might be TRBD1 (8 bases). The germline gives CDR1 LNHNV, CDR2 YYDKDF (reference sequence). This CDR3 has 15 residues. Trimming took 5 bases from V and 3 from J, leaving 15 bases between them. The CDR3 loop reads CATSGTGGATDTQYF. The CDR3 coding sequence is TGTGCCACCAGCGGAACAGGGGGGGCTACAGATACGCAGTATTTT.

This clonotype occurred many times. V gene TRBV3-1 combines with J gene TRBJ1-1; D gene ambiguous. CDR1 and CDR2 (germline): LGHDT, YNNKEL (reference sequence). V shed 0 bases and J shed 2 bases, with 13 bases lying between them. CDR3 size: 16 residues. CDR3 DNA: TGTGCCAGCAGCCAAGAACGAACCAGGATTAACACTGAAGCTTTCTTT. This sequence encodes CASSQERTRINTEAFF.

The chain has TRBV6-9 and TRBJ1-1; D is unresolved. The CDR3 loop spans 15 amino acids. Trimming took off 0 bases at V and 3 bases at J, with 11 bases between the two ends. CDR1 and CDR2 from the germline V gene are MNHGY and SVAAGI. In DNA, the CDR3 is TGTGCCAGCAGTTATTCGGCCGGGGTTGACACTGAAGCTTTCTTT. It specifies CASSYSAGVDTEAFF.

This clonotype was seen a handful of times. J is TRBJ2-5 and V is TRBV29-1; D call uncertain. Germline loops: CDR1 SQVTM, CDR2 ANQGSEA. V lost 3 bases and J 5 bases, leaving 10 bases between the germline ends. The CDR3 is 12 residues long. The CDR3 spells CSVDFLGETQYF. The CDR3 DNA reads TGCAGCGTTGATTTCCTGGGGGAGACCCAGTACTTC.

This clonotype was picked up many times. The gene calls are TRBV10-3 and TRBJ2-7; TRBD1 matches at 8 bases. This CDR3 is built from 12 residues. Germline CDR1 is ENHRY and CDR2 is SYGVKD. J gave up 10 bases and V 6 bases, and 8 bases lay outside the gene matches. The CDR3: CAIRETGVEQYF. The CDR3, as DNA: TGTGCCATCAGGGAGACAGGGGTCGAACAGTACTTC.

This clonotype was seen at least ten times. This chain connects TRBV7-6 to TRBJ2-2, with a tentative D call TRBD2 (5 bases). CDR3 length equals 18 residues. Germline V gene data show CDR1 as SGHVS and CDR2 as FNYEAQ. V lost 2 bases and J lost 3, with 19 bases in between. CDR3: CASSLSVFGVGDTGELFF. DNA for the CDR3: TGTGCCAGCAGCTTATCGGTGTTCGGGGTAGGCGACACCGGGGAGCTGTTTTTT.

Regarding this clonotype: Likely a read error: the CDR3 ends without its conserved phenylalanine or tryptophan. V usage is TRBV12-3 or TRBV12-4 and J usage is TRBJ1-2; TRBD1 matches at 9 bases. The CDR3 spans 14 residues. J gave up 8 bases and V 6 bases, and 10 bases lay outside the gene matches. CDR3 bases: TGTGCCAGCAGCCCGATACAGGGGGCTGGCGGCTACACCTTA. Translation gives CASSPIQGAGGYTL.

The sample holds many counts of this clonotype. This sequence joins TRBV6-2 or TRBV6-3 and TRBJ1-5; D is possibly TRBD1 (5 bases). From germline, CDR1 is MNHEY and CDR2 SVGEGT. This CDR3 is 16 amino acids long. Trimming removed 6 bases from V and 5 bases from J, with 20 bases in between. The CDR3 protein is CASRPEKGRVDQPQHF. The DNA of the CDR3 is TGTGCCAGCAGACCCGAAAAGGGCAGGGTTGATCAGCCCCAGCATTTT.

This clonotype was seen a few times. The genes are TRBV29-1 and TRBJ1-2; D not resolved. Germline CDR1 is SQVTM and CDR2 is ANQGSEA. Trimming removed 2 bases from V and 2 bases from J, with 6 bases in between. The length of the CDR3 is 12 residues. For the CDR3, the DNA is TGCAGCGTTGAACACAGCAACTATGGCTACACCTTC. Translated, it gives CSVEHSNYGYTF. The full variable domain, its missing parts supplied by reference TRBV29-1 and TRBJ1-2, is SAVISQKPSRDICQRGTSLTIQCQVDSQVTMMFWYRQQPGQSLTLIATANQGSEATYESGFVIDKFPISRPNLTFSTLTVSNMSPEDSSIYLCSVEHSNYGYTFGSGTRLTVV.

This clonotype was seen many times. The V and J genes are TRBV5-1 and TRBJ2-1, with D unresolved. Germline assignment: CDR1 SGHRS and CDR2 YFSETQ. V was clipped by 0 bases and J by 0 bases, with 7 bases between them. The CDR3 consists of 15 residues. This CDR3 is CASSLDPYSYNEQFF. The CDR3 DNA is TGCGCCAGCAGCTTGGACCCCTACTCCTACAATGAGCAGTTCTTC.

The chain couples TRBV7-9 to TRBJ1-2; unclear D gene. Germline V gene sequence: CDR1 SEHNR, CDR2 FQNEAQ (reference sequence). Trimming took off 5 bases at V and 7 bases at J, with 17 bases between the two ends. This CDR3 is 14 amino acids long. CDR3 nucleotides: TGTGCCAGCAGCCCAGCCGGGAGTTTGTTTGGCTACACCTTC. Amino acid sequence: CASSPAGSLFGYTF.

V usage is TRBV20-1 and J usage is TRBJ2-3; D may be TRBD2 (6 bases). Germline CDR1 and CDR2: DFQATT and SNEGSKA (reference sequence). The ends were cut back, 5 bases at V and 2 bases at J, with 11 bases in the middle. The CDR3 has 13 amino acids. CDR3 in amino acids: CSASAGHTDTQYF. As DNA, the CDR3 is TGCAGTGCTTCCGCGGGGCACACAGATACGCAGTATTTT.

This sequence joins TRBV7-2 and TRBJ1-1; maybe TRBD1 (6 bases). The CDR3 sequence is 15 residues long. V was trimmed by 4 bases and J by 4 bases, leaving 16 bases between them. CDR1 and CDR2 from the germline V gene are SGHTA and FQGNSA. CDR3 coding DNA: TGTGCCAGCAGCTCTAGCCGGTTAGGGGGCACTGAAGCTTTCTTT. Protein product: CASSSSRLGGTEAFF.

This clonotype was detected many times. The V gene is TRBV5-1, the J gene TRBJ1-5; no reliable D call. The CDR3 sequence is 14 residues long. Trimming pared 0 bases from V and 2 bases from J, leaving 6 bases between. Germline values: CDR1 SGHRS, CDR2 YFSETQ. CDR3 coding DNA: TGCGCCAGCAGCTTGGACTGGGGCAATCAGCCCCAGCATTTT. Translated: CASSLDWGNQPQHF.

CDR3: CASSPGVSSDETQYF. CDR3 sequence (DNA): TGTGCCAGCAGCCCCGGGGTCAGTTCTGATGAGACCCAGTACTTC. V usage is TRBV9 and J usage is TRBJ2-5; tentative D call: TRBD2 (5 bases). This CDR3 spans 15 amino acids. Per germline, CDR1 SGDLS and CDR2 YYNGEE. V lost 4 bases, J lost 5 bases, and 18 bases lay in between. Full variable domain (remainder filled in from reference TRBV9 and TRBJ2-5): DSGVTQTPKHLITATGQRVTLRCSPRSGDLSVYWYQQSLDQGLQFLIQYYNGEERAKGNILERFSAQQFPDLHSELNLSSLELGDSALYFCASSPGVSSDETQYFGPGTRLLVL.

This clonotype was observed many times. V is TRBV5-1 and J is TRBJ2-5; D remains ambiguous. This CDR3 is built from 16 residues. The germline V gene has CDR1 SGHRS and CDR2 YFSETQ. Trimming removed 0 bases at V and 1 base at J, with 13 bases between. The CDR3 DNA reads as TGCGCCAGCAGCTTGGGGGGTCTTAGCCTCCAAGAGACCCAGTACTTC. It specifies CASSLGGLSLQETQYF. Full variable domain (outside the CDR3, taken from reference TRBV5-1 and TRBJ2-5): KAGVTQTPRYLIKTRGQQVTLSCSPISGHRSVSWYQQTPGQGLQFLFEYFSETQRNKGNFPGRFSGRQFSNSRSEMNVSTLELGDSALYLCASSLGGLSLQETQYFGPGTRLLVL.